This TCR beta chain comes out of a study of shared clonotypes between healthy human individuals. Details on this clone: Its antigen is still unknown.

CD45RO-negative cells were positively selected for CCR7, leaving out terminally differentiated effector memory CD45RA+ cells. The authors' processing: From ImmunoSEQ came sequences covering only the junction and carrying no quality scores, so filtering differed. This table comes from immunoSEQ multiplex PCR, and its TCRdb copy is limited to in-frame clones, with some not included. V and J calls and clone size are as listed in that table; D and trimming were resolved from the DNA. The profile shows almost 700,000 clones, around 92% of them singletons. General observations from the study: In a handful of donors, approximately 5% of naive CD4 clonotypes appeared in common.

This clonotype was obtained from a man aged 25 to 45 in good health. Sequencing was done on a sample of naive CD8+ T cells sorted from blood.

Written as DNA, the CDR3 is TGTGCCACCATACGAAACACCATATATTTT. Residues: CATIRNTIYF. The chain joins TRBV6-1 to TRBJ1-3; D unclear. V lost 10 bases and J lost 5, with 6 bases in between. The V gene's germline CDR1 is MNHNS and CDR2 SASEGT. This CDR3 region has 10 residues.